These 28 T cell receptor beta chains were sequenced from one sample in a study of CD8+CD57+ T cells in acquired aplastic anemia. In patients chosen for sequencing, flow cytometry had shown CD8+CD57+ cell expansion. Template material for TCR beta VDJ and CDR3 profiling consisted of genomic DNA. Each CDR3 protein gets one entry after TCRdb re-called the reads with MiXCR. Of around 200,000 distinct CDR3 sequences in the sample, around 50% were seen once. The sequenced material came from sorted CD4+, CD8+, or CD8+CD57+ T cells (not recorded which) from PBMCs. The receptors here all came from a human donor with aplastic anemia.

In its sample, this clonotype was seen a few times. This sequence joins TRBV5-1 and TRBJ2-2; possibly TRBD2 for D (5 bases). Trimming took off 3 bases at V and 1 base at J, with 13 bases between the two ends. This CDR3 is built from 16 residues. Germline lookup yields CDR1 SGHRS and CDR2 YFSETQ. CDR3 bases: TGCGCCAGCAGCTCCTCCCCCGGGAAGAACACCGGGGAGCTGTTTTTT. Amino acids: CASSSSPGKNTGELFF.

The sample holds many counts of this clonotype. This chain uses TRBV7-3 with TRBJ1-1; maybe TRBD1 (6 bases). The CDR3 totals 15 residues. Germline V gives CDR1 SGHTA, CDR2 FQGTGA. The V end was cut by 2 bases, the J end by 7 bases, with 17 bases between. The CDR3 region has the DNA TGTGCCAGCAGCTTACTTGGCGGGGGCGCGGGTGAAGCTTTCTTT. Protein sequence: CASSLLGGGAGEAFF.

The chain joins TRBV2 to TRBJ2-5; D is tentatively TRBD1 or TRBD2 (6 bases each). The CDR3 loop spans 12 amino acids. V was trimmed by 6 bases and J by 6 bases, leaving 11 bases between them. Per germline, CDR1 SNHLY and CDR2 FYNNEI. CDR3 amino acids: CASSEGGKTQYF. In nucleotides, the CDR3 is TGTGCCAGCAGCGAGGGGGGAAAGACCCAGTACTTC.

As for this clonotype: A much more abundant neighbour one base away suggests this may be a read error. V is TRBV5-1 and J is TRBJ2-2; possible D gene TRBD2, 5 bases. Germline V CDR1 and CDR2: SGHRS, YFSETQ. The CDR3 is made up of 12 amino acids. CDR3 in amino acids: CASSLGAGKLFF. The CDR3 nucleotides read TGCGCCAGCAGCTTGGGGGCCGGGAAGCTGTTTTTT.

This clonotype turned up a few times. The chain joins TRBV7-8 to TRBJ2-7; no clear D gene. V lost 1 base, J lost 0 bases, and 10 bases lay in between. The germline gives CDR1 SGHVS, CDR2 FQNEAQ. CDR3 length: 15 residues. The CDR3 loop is CASSLVWGPSYEQYF. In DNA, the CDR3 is TGTGCCAGCAGCTTAGTCTGGGGTCCCTCCTACGAGCAGTACTTC.

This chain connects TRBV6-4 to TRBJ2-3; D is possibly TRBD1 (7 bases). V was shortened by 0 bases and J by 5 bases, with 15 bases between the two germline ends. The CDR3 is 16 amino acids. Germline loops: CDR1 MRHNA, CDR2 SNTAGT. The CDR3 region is CASSDSRGDREDTQYF. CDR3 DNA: TGTGCCAGCAGTGACTCGAGGGGGGACAGAGAAGATACGCAGTATTTT.

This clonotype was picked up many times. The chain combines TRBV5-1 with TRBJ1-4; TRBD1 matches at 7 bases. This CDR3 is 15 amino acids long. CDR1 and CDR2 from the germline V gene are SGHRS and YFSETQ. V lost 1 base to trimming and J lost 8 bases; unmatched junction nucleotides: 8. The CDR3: CASSLTGDFSEKLFF. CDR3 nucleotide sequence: TGCGCCAGCAGCTTGACAGGGGATTTTTCGGAAAAACTGTTTTTT. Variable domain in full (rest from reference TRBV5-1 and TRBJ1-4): KAGVTQTPRYLIKTRGQQVTLSCSPISGHRSVSWYQQTPGQGLQFLFEYFSETQRNKGNFPGRFSGRQFSNSRSEMNVSTLELGDSALYLCASSLTGDFSEKLFFGSGTQLSVL.

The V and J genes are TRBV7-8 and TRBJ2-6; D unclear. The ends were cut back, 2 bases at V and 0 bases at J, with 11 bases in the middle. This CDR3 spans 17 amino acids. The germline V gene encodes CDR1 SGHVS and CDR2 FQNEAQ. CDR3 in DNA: TGTGCCAGCAGCTTACCTGCGTCTCGCTCTGGGGCCAACGTCCTGACTTTC. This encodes CASSLPASRSGANVLTF. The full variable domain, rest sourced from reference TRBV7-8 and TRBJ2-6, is GAGVSQSPRYKVAKRGQDVALRCDPISGHVSLFWYQQALGQGPEFLTYFQNEAQLDKSGLPSDRFFAERPEGSVSTLKIQRTQQEDSAVYLCASSLPASRSGANVLTFGAGSRLTVL.

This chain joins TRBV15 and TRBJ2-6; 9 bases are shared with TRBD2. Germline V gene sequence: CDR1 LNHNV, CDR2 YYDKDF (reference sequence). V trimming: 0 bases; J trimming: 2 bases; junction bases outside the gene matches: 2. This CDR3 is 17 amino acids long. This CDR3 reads CATSRDRGGAGANVLTF. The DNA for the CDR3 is TGTGCCACCAGCAGAGATCGCGGGGGGGCTGGGGCCAACGTCCTGACTTTC.

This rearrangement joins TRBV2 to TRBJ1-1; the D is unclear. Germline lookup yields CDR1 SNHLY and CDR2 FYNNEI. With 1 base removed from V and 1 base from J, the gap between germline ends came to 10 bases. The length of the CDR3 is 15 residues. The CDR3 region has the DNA TGTGCCAGCAGTGAAGGCTTAGACGGGAACACTGAAGCTTTCTTT. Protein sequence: CASSEGLDGNTEAFF.

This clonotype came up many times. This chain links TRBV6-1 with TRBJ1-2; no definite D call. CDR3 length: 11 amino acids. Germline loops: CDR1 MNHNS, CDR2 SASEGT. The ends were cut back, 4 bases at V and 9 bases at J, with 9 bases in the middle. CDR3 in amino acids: CASSVSGSYTF. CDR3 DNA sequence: TGTGCCAGCAGTGTATCGGGAAGCTACACCTTC.

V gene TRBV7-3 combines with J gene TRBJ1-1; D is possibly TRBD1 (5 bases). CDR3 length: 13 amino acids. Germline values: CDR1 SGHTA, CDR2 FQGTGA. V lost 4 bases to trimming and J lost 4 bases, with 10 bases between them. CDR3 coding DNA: TGTGCCAGCAGCTCCGCGGGGGGCACTGAAGCTTTCTTT. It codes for CASSSAGGTEAFF.

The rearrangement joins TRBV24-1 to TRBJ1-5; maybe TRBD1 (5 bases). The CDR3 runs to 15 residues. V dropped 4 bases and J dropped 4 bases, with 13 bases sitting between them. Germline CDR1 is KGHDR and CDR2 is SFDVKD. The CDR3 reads CATSDGGTGNQPQHF. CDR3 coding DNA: TGTGCCACCAGTGACGGGGGGACGGGGAATCAGCCCCAGCATTTT.

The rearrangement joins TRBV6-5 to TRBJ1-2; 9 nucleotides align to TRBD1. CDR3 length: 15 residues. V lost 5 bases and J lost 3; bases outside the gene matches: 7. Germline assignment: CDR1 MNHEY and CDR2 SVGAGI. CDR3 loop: CASSNLQGAYYGYTF. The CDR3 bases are TGTGCCAGCAGTAACCTACAGGGGGCATACTATGGCTACACCTTC.

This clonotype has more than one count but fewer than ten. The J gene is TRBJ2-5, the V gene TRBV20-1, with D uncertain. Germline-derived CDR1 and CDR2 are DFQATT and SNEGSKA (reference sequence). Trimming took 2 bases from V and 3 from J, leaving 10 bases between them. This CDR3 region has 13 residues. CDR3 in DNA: TGCAGTGCTAGAAACAGTGCCAAAGAGACCCAGTACTTC. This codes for CSARNSAKETQYF.

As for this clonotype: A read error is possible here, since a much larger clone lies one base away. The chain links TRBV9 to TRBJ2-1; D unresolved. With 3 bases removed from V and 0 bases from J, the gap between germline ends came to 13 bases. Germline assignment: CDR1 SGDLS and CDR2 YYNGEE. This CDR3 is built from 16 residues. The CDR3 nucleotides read TGTGCCAGCAGCGGTGGGGTGGCGGCCTCCTACAATGAGCAGTTCTTC. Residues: CASSGGVAASYNEQFF.

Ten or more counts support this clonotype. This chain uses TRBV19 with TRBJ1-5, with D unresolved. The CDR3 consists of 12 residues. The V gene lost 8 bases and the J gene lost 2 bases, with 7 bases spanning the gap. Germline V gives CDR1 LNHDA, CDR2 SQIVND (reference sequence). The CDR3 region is CASRQRNQPQHF. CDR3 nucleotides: TGTGCCAGTCGCCAGCGCAATCAGCCCCAGCATTTT. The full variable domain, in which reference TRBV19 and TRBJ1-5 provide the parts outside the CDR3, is DGGITQSPKYLFRKEGQNVTLSCEQNLNHDAMYWYRQDPGQGLRLIYYSQIVNDFQKGDIAEGYSVSREKKESFPLTVTSAQKNPTAFYLCASRQRNQPQHFGDGTRLSIL.

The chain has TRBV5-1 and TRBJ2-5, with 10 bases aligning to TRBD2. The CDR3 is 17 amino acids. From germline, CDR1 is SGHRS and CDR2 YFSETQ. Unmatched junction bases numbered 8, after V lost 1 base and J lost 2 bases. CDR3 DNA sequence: TGCGCCAGCAGCTTGTCTCCTCTAGCGGGGGAACAAGAGACCCAGTACTTC. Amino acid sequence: CASSLSPLAGEQETQYF.

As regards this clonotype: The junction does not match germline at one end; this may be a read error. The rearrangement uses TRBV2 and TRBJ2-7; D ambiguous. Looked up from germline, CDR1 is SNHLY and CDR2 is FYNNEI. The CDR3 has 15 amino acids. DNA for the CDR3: TGTGCCAGCAGTTATTCCTACTACAAAACCTACGGGCAGTACTTC. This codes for CASSYSYYKTYGQYF.

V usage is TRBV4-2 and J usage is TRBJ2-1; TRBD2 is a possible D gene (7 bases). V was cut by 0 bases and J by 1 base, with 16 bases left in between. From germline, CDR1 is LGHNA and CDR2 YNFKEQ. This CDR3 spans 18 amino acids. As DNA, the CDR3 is TGTGCCAGCAGCCAAGAGAGGGGGGGGGGCCTATCCTACAATGAGCAGTTCTTC. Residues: CASSQERGGGLSYNEQFF.

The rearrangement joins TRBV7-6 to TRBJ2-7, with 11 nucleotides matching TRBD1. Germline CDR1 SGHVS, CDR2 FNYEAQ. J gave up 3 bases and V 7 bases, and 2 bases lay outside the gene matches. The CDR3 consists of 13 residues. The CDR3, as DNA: TGTGCCAGCATGGGGACAGGGGGCTACGAGCAGTACTTC. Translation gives CASMGTGGYEQYF.

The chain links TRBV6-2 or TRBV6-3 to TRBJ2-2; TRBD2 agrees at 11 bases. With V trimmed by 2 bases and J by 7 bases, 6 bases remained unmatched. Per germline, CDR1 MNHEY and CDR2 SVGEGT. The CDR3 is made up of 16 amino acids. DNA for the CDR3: TGTGCCAGCAGTTACGATGTGACTAGCGGGGACGGGGAGCTGTTTTTT. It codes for CASSYDVTSGDGELFF.

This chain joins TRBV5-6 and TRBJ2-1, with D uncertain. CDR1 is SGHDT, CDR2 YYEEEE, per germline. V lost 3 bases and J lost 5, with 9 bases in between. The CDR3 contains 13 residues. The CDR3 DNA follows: TGTGCCAGCAGCTGGTATGTCGACAATGAGCAGTTCTTC. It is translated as CASSWYVDNEQFF.

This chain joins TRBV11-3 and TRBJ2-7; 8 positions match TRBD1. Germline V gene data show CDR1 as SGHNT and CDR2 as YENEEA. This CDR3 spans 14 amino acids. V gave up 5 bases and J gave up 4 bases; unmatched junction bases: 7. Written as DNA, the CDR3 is TGTGCCAGCAGCGAAGGACAGGGTTGGTACGAGCAGTACTTC. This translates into CASSEGQGWYEQYF.

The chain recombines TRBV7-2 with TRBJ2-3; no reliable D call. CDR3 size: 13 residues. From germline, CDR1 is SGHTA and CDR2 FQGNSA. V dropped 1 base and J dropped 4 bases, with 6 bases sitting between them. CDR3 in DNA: TGTGCCAGCAGCTTAGTACGACCAGATACGCAGTATTTT. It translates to CASSLVRPDTQYF.

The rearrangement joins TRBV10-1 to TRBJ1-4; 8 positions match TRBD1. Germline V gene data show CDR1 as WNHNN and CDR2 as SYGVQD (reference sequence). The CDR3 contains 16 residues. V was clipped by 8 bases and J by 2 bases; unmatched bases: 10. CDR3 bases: TGCGCCAGCCCGTTACCCCGGACAGGGACTAATGAAAAACTGTTTTTT. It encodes CASPLPRTGTNEKLFF.

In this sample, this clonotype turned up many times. The CDR3 here is CASSRQGGNEKLFF. CDR3 bases: TGTGCCAGCAGCCGACAGGGAGGTAATGAAAAACTGTTTTTT. The rearrangement links TRBV9 to TRBJ1-4; 7 positions agree with TRBD1. There are 14 residues in the CDR3. V was pared by 4 bases and J by 4 bases, with 4 bases of the junction left unmatched. Germline V gene lookup returns CDR1 SGDLS and CDR2 YYNGEE.

The CDR3 region is CASRPGRTVQETQYF. CDR3 sequence (DNA): TGTGCCAGCAGACCCGGACGGACTGTTCAAGAGACCCAGTACTTC. The chain recombines TRBV25-1 with TRBJ2-5, with D perhaps TRBD2 (5 bases). CDR1 MGHDK and CDR2 SYGVNS come from the germline V gene. The CDR3 consists of 15 residues. V was clipped by 6 bases and J by 2 bases, with 16 bases between them. Full variable domain (missing parts from reference TRBV25-1 and TRBJ2-5): EADIYQTPRYLVIGTGKKITLECSQTMGHDKMYWYQQDPGMELHLIHYSYGVNSTEKGDLSSESTVSRIRTEHFPLTLESARPSHTSQYLCASRPGRTVQETQYFGPGTRLLVL.